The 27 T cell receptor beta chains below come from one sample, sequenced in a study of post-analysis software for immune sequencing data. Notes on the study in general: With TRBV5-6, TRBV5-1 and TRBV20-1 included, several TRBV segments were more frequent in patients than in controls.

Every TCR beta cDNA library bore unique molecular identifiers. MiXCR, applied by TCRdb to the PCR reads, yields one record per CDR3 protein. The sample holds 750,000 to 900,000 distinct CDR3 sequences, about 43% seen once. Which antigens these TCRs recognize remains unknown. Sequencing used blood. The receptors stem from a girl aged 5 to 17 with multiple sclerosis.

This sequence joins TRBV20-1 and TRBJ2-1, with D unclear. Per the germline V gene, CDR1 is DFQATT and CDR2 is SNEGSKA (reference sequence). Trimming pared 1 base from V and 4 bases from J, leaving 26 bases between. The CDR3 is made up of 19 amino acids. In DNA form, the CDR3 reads TGCAGTGCTAGAGGGGAACCCCGACTGAGATATGTTATATACAATGAGCAGTTCTTC. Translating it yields CSARGEPRLRYVIYNEQFF.

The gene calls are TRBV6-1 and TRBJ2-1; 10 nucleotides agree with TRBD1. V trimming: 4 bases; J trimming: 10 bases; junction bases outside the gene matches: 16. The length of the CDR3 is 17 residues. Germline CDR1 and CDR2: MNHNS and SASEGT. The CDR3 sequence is CASSGPLGTGVSYEQFF. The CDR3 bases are TGTGCCAGCAGTGGGCCCCTCGGGACAGGGGTCTCCTACGAGCAGTTCTTC.

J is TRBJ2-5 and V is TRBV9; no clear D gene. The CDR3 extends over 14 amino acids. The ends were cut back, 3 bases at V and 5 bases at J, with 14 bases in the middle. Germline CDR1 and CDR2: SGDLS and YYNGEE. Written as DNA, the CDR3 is TGTGCCAGCAGCGCCTACTCAGTCGAGGAGACCCAGTACTTC. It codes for CASSAYSVEETQYF.

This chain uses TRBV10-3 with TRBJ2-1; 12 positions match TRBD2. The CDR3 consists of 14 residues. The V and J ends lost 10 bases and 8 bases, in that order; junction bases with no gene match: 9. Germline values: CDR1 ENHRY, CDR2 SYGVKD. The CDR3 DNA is TGTGCCACCTGGACTAGCGGGATTGTCGATGAGCAGTTCTTC. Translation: CATWTSGIVDEQFF.

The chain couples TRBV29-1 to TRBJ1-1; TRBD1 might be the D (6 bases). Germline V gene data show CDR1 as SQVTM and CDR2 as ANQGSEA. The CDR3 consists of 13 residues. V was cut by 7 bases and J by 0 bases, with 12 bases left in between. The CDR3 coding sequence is TGCAGCGCTACGGACAGACTGAACACTGAAGCTTTCTTT. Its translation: CSATDRLNTEAFF.

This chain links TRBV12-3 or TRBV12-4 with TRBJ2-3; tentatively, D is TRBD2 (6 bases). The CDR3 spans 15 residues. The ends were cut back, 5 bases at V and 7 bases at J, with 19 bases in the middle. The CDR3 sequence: CASSARTTISHTQYF. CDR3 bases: TGTGCCAGCAGTGCCCGGACTACCATCAGTCATACGCAGTATTTT.

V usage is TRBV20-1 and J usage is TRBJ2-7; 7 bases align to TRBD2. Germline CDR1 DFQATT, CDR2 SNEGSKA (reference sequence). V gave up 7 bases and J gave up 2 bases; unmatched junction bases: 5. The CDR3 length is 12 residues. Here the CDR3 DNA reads TGCAGTGTCACGACTAGCCCCTACGAGCAGTACTTC. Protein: CSVTTSPYEQYF.

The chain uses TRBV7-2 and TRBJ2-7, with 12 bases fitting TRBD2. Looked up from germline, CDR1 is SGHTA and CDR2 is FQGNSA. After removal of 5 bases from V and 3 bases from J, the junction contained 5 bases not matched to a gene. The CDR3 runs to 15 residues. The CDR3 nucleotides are TGTGCCAGCAGCACGGGACTAGCGGGCCTCTACGAGCAGTACTTC. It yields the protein CASSTGLAGLYEQYF.

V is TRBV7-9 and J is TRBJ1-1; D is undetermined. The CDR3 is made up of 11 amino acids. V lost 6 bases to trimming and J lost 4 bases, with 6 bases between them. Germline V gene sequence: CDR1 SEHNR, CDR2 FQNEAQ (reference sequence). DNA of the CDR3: TGTGCCAGCAGGGATATCACTGAAGCTTTCTTT. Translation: CASRDITEAFF.

The CDR3 spells CASSPFLDRSSYNEQFF. The CDR3 nucleotides are TGTGCCAGCAGCCCCTTTTTGGATCGGAGCTCCTACAATGAGCAGTTCTTC. The rearrangement links TRBV7-9 to TRBJ2-1; D unclear. V shed 5 bases and J shed 0 bases, with 17 bases lying between them. The CDR3 totals 17 residues. The germline gives CDR1 SEHNR, CDR2 FQNEAQ (reference sequence).

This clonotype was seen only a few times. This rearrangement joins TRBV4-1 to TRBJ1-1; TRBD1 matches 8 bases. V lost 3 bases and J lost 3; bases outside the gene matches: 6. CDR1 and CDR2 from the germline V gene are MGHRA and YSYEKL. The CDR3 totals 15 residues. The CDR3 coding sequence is TGCGCCAGCAGCCATGGACAGGGATCCGACACTGAAGCTTTCTTT. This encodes CASSHGQGSDTEAFF.

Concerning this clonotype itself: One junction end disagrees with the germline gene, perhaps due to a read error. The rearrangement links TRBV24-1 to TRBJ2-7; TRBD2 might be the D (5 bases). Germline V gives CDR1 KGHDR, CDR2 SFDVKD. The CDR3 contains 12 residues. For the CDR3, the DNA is TGCGCCACCAGTGATCAACTAGGCGAGCAGTACTTC. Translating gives CATSDQLGEQYF.

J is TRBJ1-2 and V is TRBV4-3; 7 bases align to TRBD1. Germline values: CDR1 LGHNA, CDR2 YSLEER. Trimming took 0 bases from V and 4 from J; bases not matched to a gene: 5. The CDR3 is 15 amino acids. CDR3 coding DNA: TGCGCCAGCAGCCAAGAAGGGGACAGCTTCTATGGCTACACCTTC. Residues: CASSQEGDSFYGYTF.

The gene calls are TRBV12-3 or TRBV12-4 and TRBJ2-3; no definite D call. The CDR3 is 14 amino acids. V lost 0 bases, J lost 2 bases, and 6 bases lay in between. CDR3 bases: TGTGCCAGCAGTTTAGCACAATCCACAGATACGCAGTATTTT. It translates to CASSLAQSTDTQYF.

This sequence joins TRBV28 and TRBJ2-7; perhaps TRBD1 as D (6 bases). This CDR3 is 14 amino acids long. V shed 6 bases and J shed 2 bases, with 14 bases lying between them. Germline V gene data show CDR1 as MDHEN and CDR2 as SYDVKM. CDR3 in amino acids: CASRITGTTYEQYF. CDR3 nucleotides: TGTGCCAGCAGGATTACAGGGACCACCTACGAGCAGTACTTC.

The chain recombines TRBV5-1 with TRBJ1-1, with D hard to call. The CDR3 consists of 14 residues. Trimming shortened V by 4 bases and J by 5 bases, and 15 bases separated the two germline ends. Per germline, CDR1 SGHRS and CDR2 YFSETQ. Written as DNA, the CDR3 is TGCGCCAGCAGCACCCAGGATGCCCGGACTGAAGCTTTCTTT. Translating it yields CASSTQDARTEAFF.

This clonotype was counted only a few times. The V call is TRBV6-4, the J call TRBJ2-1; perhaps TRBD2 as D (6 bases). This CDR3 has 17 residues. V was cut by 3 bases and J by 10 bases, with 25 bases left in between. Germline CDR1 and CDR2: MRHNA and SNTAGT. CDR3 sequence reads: CASSDGLYGSKTSEQFF. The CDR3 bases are TGTGCCAGCAGTGATGGCTTGTACGGGAGTAAGACAAGCGAGCAGTTCTTC.

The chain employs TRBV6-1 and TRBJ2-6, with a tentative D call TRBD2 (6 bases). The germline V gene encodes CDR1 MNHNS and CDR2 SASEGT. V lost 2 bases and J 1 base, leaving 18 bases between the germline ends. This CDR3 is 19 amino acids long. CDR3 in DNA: TGTGCCAGCAGTGAACCAAGAAACCGGAGGGGATCTGGGGCCAACGTCCTGACTTTC. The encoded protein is CASSEPRNRRGSGANVLTF.

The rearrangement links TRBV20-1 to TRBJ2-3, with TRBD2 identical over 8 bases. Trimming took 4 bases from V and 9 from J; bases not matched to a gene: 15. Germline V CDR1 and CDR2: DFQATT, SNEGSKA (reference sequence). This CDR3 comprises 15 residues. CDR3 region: CSATAWSGSGETQYF. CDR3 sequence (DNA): TGCAGTGCTACAGCGTGGAGCGGGAGCGGAGAGACGCAGTATTTT.

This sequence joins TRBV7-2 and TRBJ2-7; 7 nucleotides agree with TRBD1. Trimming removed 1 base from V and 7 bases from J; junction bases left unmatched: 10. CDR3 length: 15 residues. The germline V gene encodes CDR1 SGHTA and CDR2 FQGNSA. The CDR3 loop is CASSLVGGWGNEQYF. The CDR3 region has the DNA TGTGCCAGCAGCTTAGTAGGGGGCTGGGGAAATGAGCAGTACTTC.

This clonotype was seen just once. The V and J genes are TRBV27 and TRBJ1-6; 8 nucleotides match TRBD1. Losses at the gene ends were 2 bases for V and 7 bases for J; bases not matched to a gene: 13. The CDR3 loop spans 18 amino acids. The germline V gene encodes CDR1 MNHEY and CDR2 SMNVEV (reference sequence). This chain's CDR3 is CASSLKIHGQGRNSPLHF. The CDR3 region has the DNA TGTGCCAGCAGTTTAAAGATCCACGGACAGGGCAGAAATTCACCCCTCCACTTT.

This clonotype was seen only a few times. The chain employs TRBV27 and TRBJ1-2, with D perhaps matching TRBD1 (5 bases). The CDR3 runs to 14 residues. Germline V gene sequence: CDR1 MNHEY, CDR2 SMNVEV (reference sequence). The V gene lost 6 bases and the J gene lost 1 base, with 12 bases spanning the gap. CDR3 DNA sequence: TGTGCCAGCAGAGAAGGGGATCTTAACTATGGCTACACCTTC. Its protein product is CASREGDLNYGYTF.

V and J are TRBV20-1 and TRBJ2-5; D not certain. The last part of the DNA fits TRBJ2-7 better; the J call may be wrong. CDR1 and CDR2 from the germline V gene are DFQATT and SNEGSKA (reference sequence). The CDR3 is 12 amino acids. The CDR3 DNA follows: TGCAGTGTTGACCTCCCCCCCTACGAGCAGTACTTC. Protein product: CSVDLPPYEQYF.

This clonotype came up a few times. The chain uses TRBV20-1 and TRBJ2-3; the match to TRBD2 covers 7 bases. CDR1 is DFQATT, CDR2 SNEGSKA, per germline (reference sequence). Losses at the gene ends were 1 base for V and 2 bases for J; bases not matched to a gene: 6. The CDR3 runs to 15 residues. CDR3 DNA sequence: TGCAGTGCTAGAGGGACTAGGTCGTTCACAGATACGCAGTATTTT. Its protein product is CSARGTRSFTDTQYF.

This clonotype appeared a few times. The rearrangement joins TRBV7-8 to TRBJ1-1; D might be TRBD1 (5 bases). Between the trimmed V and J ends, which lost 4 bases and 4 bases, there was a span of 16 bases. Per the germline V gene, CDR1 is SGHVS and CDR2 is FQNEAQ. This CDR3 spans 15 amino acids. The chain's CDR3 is CASSWVSPRGTEAFF. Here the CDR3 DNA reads TGTGCCAGCAGCTGGGTTAGTCCAAGGGGCACTGAAGCTTTCTTT.

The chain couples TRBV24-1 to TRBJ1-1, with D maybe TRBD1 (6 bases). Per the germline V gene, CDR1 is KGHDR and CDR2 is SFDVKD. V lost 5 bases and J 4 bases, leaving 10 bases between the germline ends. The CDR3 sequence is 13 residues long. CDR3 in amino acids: CATSAVGATEAFF. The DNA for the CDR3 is TGTGCCACCAGTGCCGTGGGGGCCACTGAAGCTTTCTTT.

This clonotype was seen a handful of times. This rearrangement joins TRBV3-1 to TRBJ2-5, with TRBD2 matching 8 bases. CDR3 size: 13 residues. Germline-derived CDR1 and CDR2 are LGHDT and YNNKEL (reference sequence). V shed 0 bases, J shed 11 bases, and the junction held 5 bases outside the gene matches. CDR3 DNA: TGTGCCAGCAGCCAAGAAATCGGGAGGGAGCAGTACTTC. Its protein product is CASSQEIGREQYF.